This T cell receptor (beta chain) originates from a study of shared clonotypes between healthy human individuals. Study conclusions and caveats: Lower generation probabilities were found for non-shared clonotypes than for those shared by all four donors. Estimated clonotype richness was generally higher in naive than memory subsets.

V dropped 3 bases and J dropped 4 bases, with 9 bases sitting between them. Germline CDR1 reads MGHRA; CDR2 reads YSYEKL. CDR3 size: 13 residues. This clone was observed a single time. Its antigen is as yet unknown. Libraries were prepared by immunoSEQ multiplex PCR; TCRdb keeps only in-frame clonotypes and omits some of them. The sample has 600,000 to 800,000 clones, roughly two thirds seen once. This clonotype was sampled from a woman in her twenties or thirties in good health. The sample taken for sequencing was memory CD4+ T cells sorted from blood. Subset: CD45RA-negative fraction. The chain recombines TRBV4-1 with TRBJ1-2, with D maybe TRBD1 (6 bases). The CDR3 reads CASSQTGGYGYTF. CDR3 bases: TGCGCCAGCAGCCAGACAGGCGGCTATGGCTACACCTTC.